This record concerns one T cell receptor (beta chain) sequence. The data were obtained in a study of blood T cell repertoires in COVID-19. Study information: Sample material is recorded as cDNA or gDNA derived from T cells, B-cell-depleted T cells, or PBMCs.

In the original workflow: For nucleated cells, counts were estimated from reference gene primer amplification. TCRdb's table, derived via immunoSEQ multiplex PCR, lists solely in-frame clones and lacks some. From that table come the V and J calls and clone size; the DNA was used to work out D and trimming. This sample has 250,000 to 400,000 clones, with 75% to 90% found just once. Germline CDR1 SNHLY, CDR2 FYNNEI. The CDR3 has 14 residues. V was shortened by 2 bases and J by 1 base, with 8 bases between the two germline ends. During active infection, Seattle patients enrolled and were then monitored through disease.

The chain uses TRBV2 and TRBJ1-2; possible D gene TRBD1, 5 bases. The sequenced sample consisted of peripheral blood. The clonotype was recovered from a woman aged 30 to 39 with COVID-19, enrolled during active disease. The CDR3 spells CASSEQGINYGYTF. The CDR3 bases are TGTGCCAGCAGTGAACAGGGCATTAACTATGGCTACACCTTC.